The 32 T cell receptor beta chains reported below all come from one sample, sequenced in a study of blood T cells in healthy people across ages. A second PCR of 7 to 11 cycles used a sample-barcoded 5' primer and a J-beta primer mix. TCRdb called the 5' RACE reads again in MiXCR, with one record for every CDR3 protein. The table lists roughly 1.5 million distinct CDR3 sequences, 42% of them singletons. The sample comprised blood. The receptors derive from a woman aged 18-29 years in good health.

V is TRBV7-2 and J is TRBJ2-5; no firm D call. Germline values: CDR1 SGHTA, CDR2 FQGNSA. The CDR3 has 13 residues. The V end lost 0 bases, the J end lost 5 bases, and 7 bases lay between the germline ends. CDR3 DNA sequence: TGTGCCAGCAGCTTAGCTCTAAAGGAGACCCAGTACTTC. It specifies CASSLALKETQYF.

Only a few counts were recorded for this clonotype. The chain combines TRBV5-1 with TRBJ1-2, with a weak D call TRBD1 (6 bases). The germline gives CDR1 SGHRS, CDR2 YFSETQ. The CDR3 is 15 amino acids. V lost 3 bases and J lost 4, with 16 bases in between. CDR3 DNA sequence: TGCGCCAGCAGCTACAACAGGGACCCCTCCTATGGCTACACCTTC. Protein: CASSYNRDPSYGYTF. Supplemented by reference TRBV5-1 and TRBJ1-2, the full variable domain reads KAGVTQTPRYLIKTRGQQVTLSCSPISGHRSVSWYQQTPGQGLQFLFEYFSETQRNKGNFPGRFSGRQFSNSRSEMNVSTLELGDSALYLCASSYNRDPSYGYTFGSGTRLTVV.

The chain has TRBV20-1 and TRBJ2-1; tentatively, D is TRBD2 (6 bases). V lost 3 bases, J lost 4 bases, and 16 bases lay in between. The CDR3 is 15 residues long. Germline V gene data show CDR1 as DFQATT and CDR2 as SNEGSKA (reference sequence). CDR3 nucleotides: TGCAGTGCTAGGGGGCTACTAGCTGAATACAATGAGCAGTTCTTC. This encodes CSARGLLAEYNEQFF.

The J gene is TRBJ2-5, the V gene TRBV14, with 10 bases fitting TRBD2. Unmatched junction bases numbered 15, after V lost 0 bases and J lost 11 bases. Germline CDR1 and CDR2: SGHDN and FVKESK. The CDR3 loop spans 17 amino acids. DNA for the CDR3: TGTGCCAGCAGCCAAGAAGTACTAGCGGGGACCGTCAATGAGCAGTACTTC. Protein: CASSQEVLAGTVNEQYF. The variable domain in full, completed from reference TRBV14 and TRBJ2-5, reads EAGVTQFPSHSVIEKGQTVTLRCDPISGHDNLYWYRRVMGKEIKFLLHFVKESKQDESGMPNNRFLAERTGGTYSTLKVQPAELEDSGVYFCASSQEVLAGTVNEQYFGPGTRLLVL.

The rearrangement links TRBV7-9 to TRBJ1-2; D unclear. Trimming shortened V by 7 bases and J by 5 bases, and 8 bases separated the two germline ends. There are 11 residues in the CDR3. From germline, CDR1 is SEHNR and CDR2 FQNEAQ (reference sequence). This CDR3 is CASTSSYGYTF. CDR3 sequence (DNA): TGTGCCAGCACTTCATCATATGGCTACACCTTC.

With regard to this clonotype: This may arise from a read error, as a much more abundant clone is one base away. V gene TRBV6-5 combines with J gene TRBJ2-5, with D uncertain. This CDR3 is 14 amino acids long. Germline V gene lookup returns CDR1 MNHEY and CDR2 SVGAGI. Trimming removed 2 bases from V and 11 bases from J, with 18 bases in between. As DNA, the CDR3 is TGTGCCAGCAGTTACAGAGCCTCCTACGAGGTGCAGTACTTC. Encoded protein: CASSYRASYEVQYF.

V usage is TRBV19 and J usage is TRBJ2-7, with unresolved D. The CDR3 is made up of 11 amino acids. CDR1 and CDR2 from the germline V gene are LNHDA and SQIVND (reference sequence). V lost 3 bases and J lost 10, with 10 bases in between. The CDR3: CASSILKTQYV. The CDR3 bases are TGTGCCAGTAGTATCCTGAAGACCCAGTACGTC.

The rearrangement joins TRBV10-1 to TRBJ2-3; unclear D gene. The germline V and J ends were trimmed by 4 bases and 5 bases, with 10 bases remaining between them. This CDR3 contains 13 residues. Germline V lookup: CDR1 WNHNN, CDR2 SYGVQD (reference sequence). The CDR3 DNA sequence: TGCGCCAGCAGTGCCAACGGCCGAGATACGCAGTATTTT. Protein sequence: CASSANGRDTQYF.

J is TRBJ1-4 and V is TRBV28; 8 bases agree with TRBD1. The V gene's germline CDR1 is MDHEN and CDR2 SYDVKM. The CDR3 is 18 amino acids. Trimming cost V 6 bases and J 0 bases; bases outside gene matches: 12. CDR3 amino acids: CASSRKTGVSATNEKLFF. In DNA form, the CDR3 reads TGTGCCAGCAGCCGAAAGACAGGGGTTTCGGCAACTAATGAAAAACTGTTTTTT. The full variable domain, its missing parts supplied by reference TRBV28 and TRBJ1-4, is DVKVTQSSRYLVKRTGEKVFLECVQDMDHENMFWYRQDPGLGLRLIYFSYDVKMKEKGDIPEGYSVSREKKERFSLILESASTNQTSMYLCASSRKTGVSATNEKLFFGSGTQLSVL.

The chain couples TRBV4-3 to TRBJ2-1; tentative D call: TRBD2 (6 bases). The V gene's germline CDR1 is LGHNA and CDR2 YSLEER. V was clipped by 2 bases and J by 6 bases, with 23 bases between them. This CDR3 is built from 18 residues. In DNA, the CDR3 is TGCGCCAGCAGCCAATCTGCCAGCGGGTTCCCTCCGGGCAATGAGCAGTTCTTC. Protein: CASSQSASGFPPGNEQFF.

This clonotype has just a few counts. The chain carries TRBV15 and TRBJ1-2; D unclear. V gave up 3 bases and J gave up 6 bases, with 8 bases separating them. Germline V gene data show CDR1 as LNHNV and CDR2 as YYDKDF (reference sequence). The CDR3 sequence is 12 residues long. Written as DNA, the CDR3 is TGTGCCACCAGCAGGAGTACAAATGGCTACACCTTC. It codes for CATSRSTNGYTF.

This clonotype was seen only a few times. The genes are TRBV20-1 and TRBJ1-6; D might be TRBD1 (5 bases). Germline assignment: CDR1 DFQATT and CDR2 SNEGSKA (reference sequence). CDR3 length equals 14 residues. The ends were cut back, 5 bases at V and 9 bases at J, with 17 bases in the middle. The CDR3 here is CSAGGAGVGSPLHF. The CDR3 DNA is TGCAGTGCTGGTGGGGCAGGAGTCGGTTCACCCCTCCACTTT.

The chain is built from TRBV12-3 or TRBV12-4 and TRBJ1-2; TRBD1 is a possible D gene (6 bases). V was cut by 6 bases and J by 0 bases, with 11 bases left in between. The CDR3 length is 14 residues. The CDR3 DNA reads TGTGCCAGCAGGTCGGACAGAACTAACTATGGCTACACCTTC. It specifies CASRSDRTNYGYTF.

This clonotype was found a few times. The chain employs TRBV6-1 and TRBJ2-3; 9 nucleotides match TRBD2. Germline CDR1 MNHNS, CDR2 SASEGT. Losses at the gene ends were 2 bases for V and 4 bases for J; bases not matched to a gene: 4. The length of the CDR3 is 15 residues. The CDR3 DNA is TGTGCCAGCAGTGAACCAGCGGGGGGCCCAGATACGCAGTATTTT. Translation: CASSEPAGGPDTQYF.

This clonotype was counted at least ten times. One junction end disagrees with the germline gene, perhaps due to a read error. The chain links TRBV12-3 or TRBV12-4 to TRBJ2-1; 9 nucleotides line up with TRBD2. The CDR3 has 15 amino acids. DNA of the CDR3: TGTGCCAGCAGCTTAGGCGGGGGGGCCTACAATGAGCAGTTCTTC. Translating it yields CASSLGGGAYNEQFF.

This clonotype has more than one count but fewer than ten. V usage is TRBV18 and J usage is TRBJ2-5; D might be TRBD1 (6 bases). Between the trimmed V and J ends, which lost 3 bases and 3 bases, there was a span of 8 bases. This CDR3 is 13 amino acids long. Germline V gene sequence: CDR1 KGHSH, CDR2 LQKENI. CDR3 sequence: CASSPGAEETQYF. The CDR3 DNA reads TGTGCCAGCTCACCGGGGGCGGAAGAGACCCAGTACTTC.

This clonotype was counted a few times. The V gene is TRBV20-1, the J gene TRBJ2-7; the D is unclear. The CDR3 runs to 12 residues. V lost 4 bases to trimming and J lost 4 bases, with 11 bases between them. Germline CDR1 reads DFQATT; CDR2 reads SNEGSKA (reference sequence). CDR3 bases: TGCAGTGCTACCACAGCCGGTTACGAGCAGTACTTC. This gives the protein CSATTAGYEQYF.

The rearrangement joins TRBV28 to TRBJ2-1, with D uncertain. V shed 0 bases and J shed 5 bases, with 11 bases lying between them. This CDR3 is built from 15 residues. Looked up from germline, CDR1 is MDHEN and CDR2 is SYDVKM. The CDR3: CASSLWAQSNNEQFF. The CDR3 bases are TGTGCCAGCAGTTTATGGGCGCAGAGTAACAATGAGCAGTTCTTC. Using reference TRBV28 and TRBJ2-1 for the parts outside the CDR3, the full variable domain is DVKVTQSSRYLVKRTGEKVFLECVQDMDHENMFWYRQDPGLGLRLIYFSYDVKMKEKGDIPEGYSVSREKKERFSLILESASTNQTSMYLCASSLWAQSNNEQFFGPGTRLTVL.

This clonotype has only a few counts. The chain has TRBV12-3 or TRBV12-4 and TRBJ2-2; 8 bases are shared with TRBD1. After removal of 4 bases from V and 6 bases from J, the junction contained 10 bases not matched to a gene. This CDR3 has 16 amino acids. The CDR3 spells CASSWSGQGSAGELFF. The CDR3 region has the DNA TGTGCCAGCAGTTGGAGCGGACAGGGCAGTGCCGGGGAGCTGTTTTTT.

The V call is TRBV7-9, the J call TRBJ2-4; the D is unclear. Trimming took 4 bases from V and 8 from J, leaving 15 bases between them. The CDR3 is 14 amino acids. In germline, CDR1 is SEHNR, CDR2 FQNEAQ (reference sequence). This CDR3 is CASSSIGTTDIQYF. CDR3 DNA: TGTGCCAGCAGCTCAATTGGCACTACCGACATTCAGTACTTC.

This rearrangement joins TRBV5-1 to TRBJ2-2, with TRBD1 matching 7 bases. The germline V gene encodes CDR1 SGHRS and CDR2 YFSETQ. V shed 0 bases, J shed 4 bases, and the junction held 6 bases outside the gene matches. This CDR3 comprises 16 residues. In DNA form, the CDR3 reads TGCGCCAGCAGCTTGGAAGGGGGCGCAAGCACCGGGGAGCTGTTTTTT. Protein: CASSLEGGASTGELFF.

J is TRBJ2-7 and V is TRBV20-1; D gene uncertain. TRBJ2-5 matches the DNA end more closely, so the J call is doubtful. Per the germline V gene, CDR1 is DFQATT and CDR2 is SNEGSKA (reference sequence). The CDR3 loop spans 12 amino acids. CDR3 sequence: CSARKVKETQYF. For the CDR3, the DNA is TGCAGTGCTAGAAAGGTCAAAGAGACCCAGTACTTC.

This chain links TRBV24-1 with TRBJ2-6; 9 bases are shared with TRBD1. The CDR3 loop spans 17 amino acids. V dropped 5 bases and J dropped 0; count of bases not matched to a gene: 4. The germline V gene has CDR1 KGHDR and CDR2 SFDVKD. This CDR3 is CATSGGQGNSGANVLTF. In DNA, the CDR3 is TGTGCCACCAGTGGGGGACAGGGAAACTCTGGGGCCAACGTCCTGACTTTC.

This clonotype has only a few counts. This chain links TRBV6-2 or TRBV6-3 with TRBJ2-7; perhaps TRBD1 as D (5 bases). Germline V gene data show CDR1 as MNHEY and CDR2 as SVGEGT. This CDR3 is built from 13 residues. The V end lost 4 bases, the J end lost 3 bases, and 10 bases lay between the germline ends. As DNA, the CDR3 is TGTGCCAGCAGTTTCCCCAGGGTCTACGAGCAGTACTTC. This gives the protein CASSFPRVYEQYF.

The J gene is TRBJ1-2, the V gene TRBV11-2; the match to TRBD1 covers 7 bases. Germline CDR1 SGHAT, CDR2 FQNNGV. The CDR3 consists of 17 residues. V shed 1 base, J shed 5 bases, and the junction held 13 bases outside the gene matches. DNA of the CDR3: TGTGCCAGCAGCTTAGCTGGAGTGGGACAGAAGTTTTATGGCTACACCTTC. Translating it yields CASSLAGVGQKFYGYTF.

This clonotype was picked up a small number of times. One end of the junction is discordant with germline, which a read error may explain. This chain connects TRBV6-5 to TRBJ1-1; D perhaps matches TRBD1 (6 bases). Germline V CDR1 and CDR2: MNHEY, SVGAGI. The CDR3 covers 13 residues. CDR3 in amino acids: CASSDSTGSEAFF. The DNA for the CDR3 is TGTGCCAGCAGTGACTCGACAGGCTCTGAAGCTTTCTTT.

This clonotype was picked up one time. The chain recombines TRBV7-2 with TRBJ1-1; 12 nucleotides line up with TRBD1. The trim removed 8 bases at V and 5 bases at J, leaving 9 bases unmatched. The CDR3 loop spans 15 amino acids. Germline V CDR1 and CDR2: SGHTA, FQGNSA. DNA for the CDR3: TGTGCCAGCGGCCTAAGGGACAGGGGGCAGACTGAAGCTTTCTTT. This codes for CASGLRDRGQTEAFF.

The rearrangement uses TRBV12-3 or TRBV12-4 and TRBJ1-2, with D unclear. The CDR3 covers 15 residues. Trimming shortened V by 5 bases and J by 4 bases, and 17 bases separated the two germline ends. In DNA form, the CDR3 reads TGTGCCAGCAGTCAGGACCCAGGAACCATCTATGGCTACACCTTC. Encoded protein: CASSQDPGTIYGYTF.

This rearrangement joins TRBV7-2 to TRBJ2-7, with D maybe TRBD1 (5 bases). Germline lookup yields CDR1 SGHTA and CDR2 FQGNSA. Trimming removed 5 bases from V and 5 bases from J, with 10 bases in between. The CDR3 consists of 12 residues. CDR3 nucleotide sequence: TGTGCCAGCAGCCCGACAGCACACGAGCAGTACTTC. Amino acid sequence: CASSPTAHEQYF.

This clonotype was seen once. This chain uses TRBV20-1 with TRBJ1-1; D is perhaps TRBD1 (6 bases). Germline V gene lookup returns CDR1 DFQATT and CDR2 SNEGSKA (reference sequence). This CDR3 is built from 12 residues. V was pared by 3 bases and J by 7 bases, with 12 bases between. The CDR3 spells CSASRGFNEAFF. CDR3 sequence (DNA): TGCAGTGCTAGCAGGGGCTTCAATGAAGCTTTCTTT.

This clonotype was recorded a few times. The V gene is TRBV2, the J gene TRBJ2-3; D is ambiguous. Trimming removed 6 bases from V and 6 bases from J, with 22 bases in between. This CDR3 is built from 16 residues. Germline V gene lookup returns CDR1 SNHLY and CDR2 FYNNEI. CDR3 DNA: TGTGCCAGCAGCCCCAGCCCCTGGGGTGTGGGGGATACGCAGTATTTT. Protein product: CASSPSPWGVGDTQYF.

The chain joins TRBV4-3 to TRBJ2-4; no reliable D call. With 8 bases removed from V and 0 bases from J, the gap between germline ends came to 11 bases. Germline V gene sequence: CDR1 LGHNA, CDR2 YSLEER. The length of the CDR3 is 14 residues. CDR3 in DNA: TGCGCCAGCGGCGTGGAACTAGCCAAAAACATTCAGTACTTC. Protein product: CASGVELAKNIQYF.